What follows describes a single T cell receptor beta chain. Its specificity is not known. The record originates from a study of cytomegalovirus exposure and HLA in healthy donors. The V and J ends lost 5 bases and 6 bases, in that order; junction bases with no gene match: 5. CDR3 length: 16 residues. Germline CDR1 reads SEHNR; CDR2 reads FQNEAQ (reference sequence). 13 Jbeta primers and 60 Vbeta primers were used for the PCR. Sequenced by immunoSEQ multiplex PCR; TCRdb stores in-frame clones only, minus some. The repertoire holds about 140,000 clones, with approximately 80% as singletons. Study-wide results and caveats: Some V segments could not be told apart, so they were left out, TRBV6-2 and TRBV6-3 among them.

The source is a woman between 40 and 50 years old in good health and CMV-seronegative. Source material: PBMCs. This chain connects TRBV7-9 to TRBJ2-1, with 15 bases lining up with TRBD2. The CDR3, as DNA: TGTGCCAGCAGCGGACCGGGACTAGCGGGAGGCAATGAGCAGTTCTTC. Amino acid sequence: CASSGPGLAGGNEQFF.